This TCR beta chain derives from a study of blood T cell repertoires in COVID-19. The repertoire was sequenced with immunoSEQ multiplex PCR; TCRdb's copy has only in-frame clones and lacks some. The sample gives around 280,000 clones, roughly 89% of which show up once; approximately 1.5% is in the top ten. The TCR was taken from a woman between 18 and 30 years old with acute COVID-19. Specimen: PBMCs or T cells enriched from blood (not recorded which).

CDR3 DNA: TGTGCCAGCAGTTACGGACTATCGGGTTCACCCCTCCACTTT. This translates into CASSYGLSGSPLHF. The rearrangement uses TRBV3-1 (or the pseudogene TRBV3-2) and TRBJ1-6; D gene unclear. V shed 6 bases and J shed 9 bases, with 15 bases lying between them. The germline CDR1 and CDR2 sequences are LGHDT and YNNKEL (reference sequence). The CDR3 consists of 14 residues.